The 21 T cell receptor beta chains below come from one sample, sequenced in a study of T cell changes during pregnancy in multiple sclerosis. The method was immunoSEQ multiplex PCR; TCRdb's version includes in-frame clones alone and lacks a portion of them. The table includes tens of thousands of clones, around 93% detected once. The specimen comprised peripheral blood, sampled before pregnancy. All receptors derive from a female donor with multiple sclerosis, enrolled in a pregnancy study.

The chain couples TRBV5-4 to TRBJ1-2; 9 positions agree with TRBD1. Germline V gene data show CDR1 as SGHNT and CDR2 as YYREEE (reference sequence). The V and J ends lost 4 bases and 4 bases, in that order; junction bases with no gene match: 8. CDR3 length equals 15 residues. In nucleotides, the CDR3 is TGTGCCAGCAGCCGATCGGACAGGGGTGGCTATGGCTACACCTTC. This sequence encodes CASSRSDRGGYGYTF.

The table lists this clone with a count of one. The chain is built from TRBV27 and TRBJ2-7; 9 nucleotides line up with TRBD1. With 6 bases clipped from V and 2 bases from J, the junction kept 11 bases outside the gene matches. The germline gives CDR1 MNHEY, CDR2 SMNVEV (reference sequence). This CDR3 has 16 residues. The CDR3 sequence: CASRPVRTGDPYEQYF. Written as DNA, the CDR3 is TGTGCCAGCAGGCCAGTGAGGACAGGGGACCCCTACGAGCAGTACTTC.

V is TRBV9 and J is TRBJ2-7; weak D call: TRBD2 (7 bases). The CDR3 runs to 15 residues. Trimming removed 0 bases at V and 0 bases at J, with 10 bases between. Germline V gene lookup returns CDR1 SGDLS and CDR2 YYNGEE. The CDR3 protein is CASSVGGGGSYEQYF. The DNA of the CDR3 is TGTGCCAGCAGCGTAGGGGGGGGCGGCTCCTACGAGCAGTACTTC.

The chain carries TRBV7-9 and TRBJ2-1; 8 nucleotides agree with TRBD1. The CDR3 runs to 13 residues. V was clipped by 5 bases and J by 7 bases; unmatched bases: 4. Germline V CDR1 and CDR2: SEHNR, FQNEAQ (reference sequence). CDR3 sequence reads: CASSGTGENEQFF. The CDR3 DNA sequence: TGTGCCAGCAGCGGGACAGGTGAAAATGAGCAGTTCTTC.

The rearrangement joins TRBV9 to TRBJ2-7; 8 bases fit TRBD1. CDR1 and CDR2 (germline): SGDLS, YYNGEE. CDR3 length equals 19 residues. V lost 0 bases and J lost 0; bases outside the gene matches: 14. This CDR3 is CASSVEESSAGGSSYEQYF. CDR3 DNA: TGTGCCAGCAGCGTAGAGGAGAGTTCGGCAGGGGGCAGCTCCTACGAGCAGTACTTC.

The rearrangement links TRBV27 to TRBJ2-7, with 7 positions matching TRBD2. V dropped 4 bases and J dropped 0; count of bases not matched to a gene: 3. Germline CDR1 and CDR2: MNHEY and SMNVEV (reference sequence). This CDR3 region has 14 residues. In DNA form, the CDR3 reads TGTGCCAGCAGTTACGGCGGGGGCTCCTACGAGCAGTACTTC. Amino acids: CASSYGGGSYEQYF.

This chain uses TRBV9 with TRBJ2-7, with 7 bases that match TRBD1. Per germline, CDR1 SGDLS and CDR2 YYNGEE. The ends lost 0 bases at V and 2 bases at J; junction bases unmatched: 5. The CDR3 length is 15 residues. CDR3 in DNA: TGTGCCAGCAGCGTAGGACAGGGATACACCTACGAGCAGTACTTC. Translation gives CASSVGQGYTYEQYF.

V usage is TRBV11-2 and J usage is TRBJ2-1, with TRBD2 matching 9 bases. After removal of 5 bases from V and 2 bases from J, the junction contained 7 bases not matched to a gene. CDR3 length: 16 amino acids. CDR1 and CDR2 (germline): SGHAT, FQNNGV. The CDR3 spells CASSLVAGGTYNEQFF. CDR3 sequence (DNA): TGTGCCAGCAGCCTCGTGGCGGGAGGGACCTACAATGAGCAGTTCTTC. The full variable domain, with the rest looked up from reference TRBV11-2 and TRBJ2-1, is EAGVAQSPRYKIIEKRQSVAFWCNPISGHATLYWYQQILGQGPKLLIQFQNNGVVDDSQLPKDRFSAERLKGVDSTLKIQPAKLEDSAVYLCASSLVAGGTYNEQFFGPGTRLTVL.

This clone was counted a single time. The gene calls are TRBV7-9 and TRBJ1-3; possibly TRBD1 for D (5 bases). In germline, CDR1 is SEHNR, CDR2 FQNEAQ (reference sequence). Trimming shortened V by 5 bases and J by 4 bases, and 9 bases separated the two germline ends. This CDR3 is built from 13 residues. CDR3 in amino acids: CASSRGDGNTIYF. CDR3 in DNA: TGTGCCAGCAGCCGGGGGGACGGAAACACCATATATTTT.

This clone was seen only a few times. The chain links TRBV11-2 to TRBJ1-1; D possibly corresponds to TRBD1 (6 bases). The V end lost 0 bases, the J end lost 1 base, and 15 bases lay between the germline ends. The CDR3 is 17 amino acids. CDR1 and CDR2 (germline): SGHAT, FQNNGV. For the CDR3, the DNA is TGTGCCAGCAGCTTAGAAGGGCCAGGGGCTCCGAACACTGAAGCTTTCTTT. As protein: CASSLEGPGAPNTEAFF. The variable domain in full, with the rest retrieved from reference TRBV11-2 and TRBJ1-1, is EAGVAQSPRYKIIEKRQSVAFWCNPISGHATLYWYQQILGQGPKLLIQFQNNGVVDDSQLPKDRFSAERLKGVDSTLKIQPAKLEDSAVYLCASSLEGPGAPNTEAFFGQGTRLTVV.

The V gene is TRBV30, the J gene TRBJ2-1; 7 bases are a match to TRBD1. The CDR3 spans 15 residues. In germline, CDR1 is GTSNPN, CDR2 SVGIG (reference sequence). Losses at the gene ends were 3 bases for V and 2 bases for J; bases not matched to a gene: 7. The CDR3 DNA follows: TGTGCCTGGAGCGCCGGGACAGCCACCTACAATGAGCAGTTCTTC. The encoded protein is CAWSAGTATYNEQFF.

The chain combines TRBV7-9 with TRBJ2-1; a possible D gene is TRBD1 (6 bases). Between the trimmed V and J ends, which lost 3 bases and 5 bases, there was a span of 8 bases. CDR3 length: 13 residues. CDR1 SEHNR and CDR2 FQNEAQ come from the germline V gene (reference sequence). For the CDR3, the DNA is TGTGCCAGCAGCTTGGACAGAAACAATGAGCAGTTCTTC. Translating gives CASSLDRNNEQFF.

The chain couples TRBV11-2 to TRBJ2-3; tentative D call: TRBD1 (5 bases). V shed 8 bases and J shed 0 bases, with 12 bases lying between them. Germline V gene sequence: CDR1 SGHAT, CDR2 FQNNGV. The CDR3 contains 14 residues. The CDR3 loop is CASDRTISTDTQYF. The CDR3 DNA sequence: TGTGCCAGCGACCGGACAATAAGCACAGATACGCAGTATTTT.

The J gene is TRBJ2-5, the V gene TRBV18, with TRBD2 as a possible D gene (5 bases). Trimming removed 3 bases from V and 4 bases from J, with 6 bases in between. CDR3 length: 12 residues. Germline assignment: CDR1 KGHSH and CDR2 LQKENI. The CDR3 region has the DNA TGTGCCAGCTCACCCCGGGGAGAGACCCAGTACTTC. It specifies CASSPRGETQYF. The full variable domain, in which reference TRBV18 and TRBJ2-5 provide the parts outside the CDR3, is NAGVMQNPRHLVRRRGQEARLRCSPMKGHSHVYWYRQLPEEGLKFMVYLQKENIIDESGMPKERFSAEFPKEGPSILRIQQVVRGDSAAYFCASSPRGETQYFGPGTRLLVL.

The chain couples TRBV9 to TRBJ2-2, with TRBD2 matching 9 bases. V gave up 5 bases and J gave up 3 bases; unmatched junction bases: 2. This CDR3 has 14 amino acids. Germline V gene data show CDR1 as SGDLS and CDR2 as YYNGEE. The CDR3 bases are TGTGCCAGCAGGACTAGCGGATACACCGGGGAGCTGTTTTTT. Its translation is CASRTSGYTGELFF.

V is TRBV4-1 and J is TRBJ1-1; no reliable D call. Germline CDR1 MGHRA, CDR2 YSYEKL. Trimming removed 4 bases from V and 1 base from J, with 16 bases in between. The CDR3 covers 16 residues. DNA for the CDR3: TGCGCCAGCAGCCCCGATCCGGGGATCCCGAACACTGAAGCTTTCTTT. Its protein product is CASSPDPGIPNTEAFF.

This clone was recorded only once. The chain links TRBV30 to TRBJ1-1, with D perhaps TRBD1 (5 bases). This CDR3 contains 13 residues. Germline assignment: CDR1 GTSNPN and CDR2 SVGIG (reference sequence). V was shortened by 2 bases and J by 4 bases, with 11 bases between the two germline ends. CDR3 nucleotides: TGTGCCTGGAGTCTTCAGGGTACCACTGAAGCTTTCTTT. Translating gives CAWSLQGTTEAFF.

This chain connects TRBV18 to TRBJ2-7, with TRBD1 identical over 8 bases. CDR1 and CDR2 (germline): KGHSH, LQKENI. The CDR3 consists of 15 residues. Trimming at V came to 6 bases and at J to 4 bases, leaving 11 bases not matched to a gene. Here the CDR3 DNA reads TGTGCCAGCTCTCCTATGAACAGGGGGGAATACGAGCAGTACTTC. It specifies CASSPMNRGEYEQYF.

The chain recombines TRBV9 with TRBJ1-1, with D tentatively TRBD1 (5 bases). This CDR3 is 13 amino acids long. V lost 5 bases, J lost 3 bases, and 11 bases lay in between. Germline V gene lookup returns CDR1 SGDLS and CDR2 YYNGEE. The CDR3 region is CASRAGGDTEAFF. CDR3 in DNA: TGTGCCAGCAGGGCGGGGGGAGACACTGAAGCTTTCTTT.

The chain is built from TRBV6-1 and TRBJ1-2; 8 bases map to TRBD1. V trimming: 7 bases; J trimming: 5 bases; junction bases outside the gene matches: 12. The germline V gene encodes CDR1 MNHNS and CDR2 SASEGT. The CDR3 spans 15 residues. This CDR3 is CASTPSPRDRYGYTF. The CDR3 nucleotides are TGTGCCAGCACTCCTTCGCCCCGGGACAGGTATGGCTACACCTTC.

The chain has TRBV6-4 and TRBJ2-1; the D gene is possibly TRBD2 (5 bases). The CDR3 spans 14 residues. CDR1 is MRHNA and CDR2 is SNTAGT in the germline V gene. Trimming took 7 bases from V and 10 from J, leaving 20 bases between them. The DNA of the CDR3 is TGTGCCAGCAACTCCGGGGTTCTCTTTCGGGAGCAGTTCTTC. This codes for CASNSGVLFREQFF.